This entry features one T cell receptor beta chain sequence. TCRdb's copy holds only in-frame clones and misses some; the assay was immunoSEQ multiplex PCR. Here the sample spans fewer than 35,000 clones, more than 90% being singletons. The data derive from a study of blood T cell repertoires in COVID-19. Material for sequencing was peripheral blood. The TCR sequence derives from a man in his 70s with active or convalescent COVID-19.

The CDR3, as DNA: TGTGCCAGCAGCTTAGCGGGCTTTGACACTGAAGCTTTCTTT. Protein sequence: CASSLAGFDTEAFF. The V and J genes are TRBV7-6 and TRBJ1-1; D is ambiguous. Per the germline V gene, CDR1 is SGHVS and CDR2 is FNYEAQ. CDR3 length: 14 amino acids. V was trimmed by 0 bases and J by 3 bases, leaving 8 bases between them.